This entry concerns a single T cell receptor beta chain. These data are taken from a study of blood T cell repertoires in COVID-19. This CDR3 region has 13 residues. V trimming: 2 bases; J trimming: 2 bases; junction bases outside the gene matches: 1. The germline CDR1 and CDR2 sequences are SGHDT and YYEEEE. Original analysis: Counts of nucleated cells, estimated from reference gene primer amplification, were obtained. The protocol was immunoSEQ multiplex PCR, while the TCRdb copy is restricted to in-frame clones and leaves out a portion. V, J and clone size derive from that table, while D and trimming were established from the DNA sequence. The top ten clones hold 2.5% to 3% of a sample with hundreds of thousands of clones, less than 85% of them seen once.

The rearrangement uses TRBV5-6 and TRBJ2-7; 7 bases align to TRBD1. Material for sequencing was peripheral blood. This receptor was taken from a woman in her 70s with active or convalescent COVID-19. The CDR3 DNA is TGTGCCAGCAGCTTTGGGACAGCCTACGAGCAGTACTTC. Protein product: CASSFGTAYEQYF.